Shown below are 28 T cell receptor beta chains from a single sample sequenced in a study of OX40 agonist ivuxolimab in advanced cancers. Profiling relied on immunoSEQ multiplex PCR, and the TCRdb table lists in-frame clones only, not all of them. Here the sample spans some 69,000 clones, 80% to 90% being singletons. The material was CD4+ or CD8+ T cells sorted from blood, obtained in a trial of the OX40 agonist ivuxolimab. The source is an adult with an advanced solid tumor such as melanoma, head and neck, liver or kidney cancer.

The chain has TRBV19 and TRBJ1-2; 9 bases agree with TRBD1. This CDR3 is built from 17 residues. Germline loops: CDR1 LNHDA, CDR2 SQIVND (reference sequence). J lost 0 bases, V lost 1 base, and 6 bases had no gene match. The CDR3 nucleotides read TGTGCCAGTAGTATAGTACTCCGGGACAGGGCTAACTATGGCTACACCTTC. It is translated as CASSIVLRDRANYGYTF.

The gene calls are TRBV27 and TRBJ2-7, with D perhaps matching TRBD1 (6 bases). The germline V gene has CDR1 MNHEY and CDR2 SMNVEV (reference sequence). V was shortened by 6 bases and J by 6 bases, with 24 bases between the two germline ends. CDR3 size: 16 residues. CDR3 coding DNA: TGTGCCAGCAGAGAGGACAGCACCATTATGTGGGGCGAGCAGTACTTC. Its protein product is CASREDSTIMWGEQYF.

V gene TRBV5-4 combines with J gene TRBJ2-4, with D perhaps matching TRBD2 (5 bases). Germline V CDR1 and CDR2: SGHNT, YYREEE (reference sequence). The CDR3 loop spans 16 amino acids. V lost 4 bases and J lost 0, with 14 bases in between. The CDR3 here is CASSPRPGLAKNIQYF. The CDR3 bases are TGTGCCAGCAGCCCTCGTCCAGGACTAGCCAAAAACATTCAGTACTTC.

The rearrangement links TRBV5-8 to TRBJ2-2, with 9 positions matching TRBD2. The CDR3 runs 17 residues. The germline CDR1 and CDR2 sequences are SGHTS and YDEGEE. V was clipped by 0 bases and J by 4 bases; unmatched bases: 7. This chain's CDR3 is CASSLALAGATTGELFF. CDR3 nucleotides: TGTGCCAGCAGCTTGGCGTTAGCGGGAGCGACCACCGGGGAGCTGTTTTTT.

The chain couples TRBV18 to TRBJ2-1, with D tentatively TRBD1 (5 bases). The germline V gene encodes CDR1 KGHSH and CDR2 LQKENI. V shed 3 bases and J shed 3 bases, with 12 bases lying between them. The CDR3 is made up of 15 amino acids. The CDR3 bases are TGTGCCAGCTCACCCCCAGGGTTGGGCTACAATGAGCAGTTCTTC. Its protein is CASSPPGLGYNEQFF.

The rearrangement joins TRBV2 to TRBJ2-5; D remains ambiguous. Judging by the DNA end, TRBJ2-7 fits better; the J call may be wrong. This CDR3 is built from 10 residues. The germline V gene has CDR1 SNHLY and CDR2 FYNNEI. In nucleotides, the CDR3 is TGTGCCAGCGGCACCTACGAGCAGTACTTC. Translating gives CASGTYEQYF.

DNA for the CDR3: TGTGCCAGCAGTGGACAGGGTAACACTGAAGCTTTCTTT. Translation gives CASSGQGNTEAFF. The chain recombines TRBV6-1 with TRBJ1-1; 7 bases are shared with TRBD1. CDR3 length: 13 amino acids. The ends lost 4 bases at V and 2 bases at J; junction bases unmatched: 1. Germline V gene data show CDR1 as MNHNS and CDR2 as SASEGT.

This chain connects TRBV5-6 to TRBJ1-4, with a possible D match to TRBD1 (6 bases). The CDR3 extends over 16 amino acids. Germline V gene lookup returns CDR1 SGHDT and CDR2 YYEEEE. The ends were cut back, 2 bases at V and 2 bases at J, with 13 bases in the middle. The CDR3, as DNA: TGTGCCAGCAGCTTCCAGGGGCGGAGGACTAATGAAAAACTGTTTTTT. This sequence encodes CASSFQGRRTNEKLFF.

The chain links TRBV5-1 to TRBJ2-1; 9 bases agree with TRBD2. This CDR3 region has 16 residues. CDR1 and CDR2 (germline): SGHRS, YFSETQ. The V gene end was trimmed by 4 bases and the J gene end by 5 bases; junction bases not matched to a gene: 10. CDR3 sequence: CASSLGTSWRDNEQFF. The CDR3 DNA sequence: TGCGCCAGCAGCCTGGGGACTAGCTGGAGGGACAATGAGCAGTTCTTC.

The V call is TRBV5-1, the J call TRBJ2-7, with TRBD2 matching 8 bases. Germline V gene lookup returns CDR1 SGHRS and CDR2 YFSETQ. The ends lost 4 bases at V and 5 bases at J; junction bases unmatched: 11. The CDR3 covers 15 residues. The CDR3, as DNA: TGCGCCAGCAGCCCGACGGTCGGGAGGGGAAACGAGCAGTACTTC. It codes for CASSPTVGRGNEQYF.

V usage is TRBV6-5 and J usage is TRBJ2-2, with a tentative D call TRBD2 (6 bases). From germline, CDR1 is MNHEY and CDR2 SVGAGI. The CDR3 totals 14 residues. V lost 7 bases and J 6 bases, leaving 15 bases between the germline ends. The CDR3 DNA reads TGTGCCAGCACCCCCGCCGGGGGATCCGGGGAGCTGTTTTTT. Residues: CASTPAGGSGELFF.

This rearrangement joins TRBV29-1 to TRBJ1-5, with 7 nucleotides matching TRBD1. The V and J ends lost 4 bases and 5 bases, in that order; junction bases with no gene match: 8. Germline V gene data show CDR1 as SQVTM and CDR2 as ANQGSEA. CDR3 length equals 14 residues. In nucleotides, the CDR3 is TGCAGCGTTGCTCCAGGGGGAAGTGATCAGCCCCAGCATTTT. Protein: CSVAPGGSDQPQHF.

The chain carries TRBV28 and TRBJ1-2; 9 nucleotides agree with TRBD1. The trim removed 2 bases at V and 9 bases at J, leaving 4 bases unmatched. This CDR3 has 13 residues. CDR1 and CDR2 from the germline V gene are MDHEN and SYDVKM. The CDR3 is CASSLGQGLRYTF. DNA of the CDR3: TGTGCCAGCAGTTTAGGACAGGGGTTGCGCTACACCTTC.

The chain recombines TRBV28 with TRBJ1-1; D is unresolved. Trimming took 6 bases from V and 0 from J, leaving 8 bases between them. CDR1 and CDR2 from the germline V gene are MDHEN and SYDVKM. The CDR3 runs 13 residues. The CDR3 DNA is TGTGCCAGCAGAAACCCGATGAACACTGAAGCTTTCTTT. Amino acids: CASRNPMNTEAFF.

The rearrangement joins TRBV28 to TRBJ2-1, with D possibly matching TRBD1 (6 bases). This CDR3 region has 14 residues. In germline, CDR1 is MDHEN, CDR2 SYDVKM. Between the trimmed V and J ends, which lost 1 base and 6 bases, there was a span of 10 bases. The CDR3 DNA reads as TGTGCCAGCAGTTTATATCACAGGGTCAATGAGCAGTTCTTC. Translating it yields CASSLYHRVNEQFF.

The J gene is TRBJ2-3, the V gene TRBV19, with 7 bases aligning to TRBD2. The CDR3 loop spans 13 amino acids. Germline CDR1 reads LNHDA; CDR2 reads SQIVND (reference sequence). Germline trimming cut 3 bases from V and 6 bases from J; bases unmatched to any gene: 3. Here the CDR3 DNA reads TGTGCCAGTAGTATGCGGGAGTCCGATACGCAGTATTTT. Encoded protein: CASSMRESDTQYF.

The CDR3 is CASSLWVGISGNTIYF. Here the CDR3 DNA reads TGTGCCAGCAGCTTGTGGGTAGGGATCTCTGGAAACACCATATATTTT. J is TRBJ1-3 and V is TRBV11-3; no firm D call. There are 16 residues in the CDR3. The V gene lost 3 bases and the J gene lost 0 bases, with 12 bases spanning the gap. Germline values: CDR1 SGHNT, CDR2 YENEEA.

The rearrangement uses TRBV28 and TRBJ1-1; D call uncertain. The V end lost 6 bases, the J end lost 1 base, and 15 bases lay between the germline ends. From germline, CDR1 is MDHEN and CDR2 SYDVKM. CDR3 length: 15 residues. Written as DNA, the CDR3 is TGTGCCAGCAGCCTTTTCCCCGTCGGGAACACTGAAGCTTTCTTT. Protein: CASSLFPVGNTEAFF.

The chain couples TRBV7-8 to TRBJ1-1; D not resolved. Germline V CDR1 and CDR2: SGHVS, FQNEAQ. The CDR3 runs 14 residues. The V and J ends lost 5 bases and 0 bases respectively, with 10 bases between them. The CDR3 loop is CASSPPTLNTEAFF. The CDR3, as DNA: TGTGCCAGCAGCCCACCCACATTGAACACTGAAGCTTTCTTT. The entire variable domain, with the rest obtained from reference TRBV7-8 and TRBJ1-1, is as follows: GAGVSQSPRYKVAKRGQDVALRCDPISGHVSLFWYQQALGQGPEFLTYFQNEAQLDKSGLPSDRFFAERPEGSVSTLKIQRTQQEDSAVYLCASSPPTLNTEAFFGQGTRLTVV.

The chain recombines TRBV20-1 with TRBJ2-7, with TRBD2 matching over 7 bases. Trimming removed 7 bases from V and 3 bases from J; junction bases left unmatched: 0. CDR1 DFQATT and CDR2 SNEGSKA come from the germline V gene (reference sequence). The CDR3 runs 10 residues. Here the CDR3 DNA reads TGCAGTGGGGAGGGCTACGAGCAGTACTTC. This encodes CSGEGYEQYF.

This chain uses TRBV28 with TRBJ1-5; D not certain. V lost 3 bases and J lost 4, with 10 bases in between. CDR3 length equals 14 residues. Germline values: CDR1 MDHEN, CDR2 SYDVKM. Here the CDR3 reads CASSFGFGNQPQHF. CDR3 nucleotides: TGTGCCAGCAGTTTCGGGTTTGGGAATCAGCCCCAGCATTTT.

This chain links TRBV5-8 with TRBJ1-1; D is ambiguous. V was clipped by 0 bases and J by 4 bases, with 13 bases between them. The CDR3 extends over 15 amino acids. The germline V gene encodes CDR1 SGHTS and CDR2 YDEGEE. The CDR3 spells CASSLGLRKVTEAFF. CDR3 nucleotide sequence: TGTGCCAGCAGCTTGGGACTCCGGAAGGTCACTGAAGCTTTCTTT. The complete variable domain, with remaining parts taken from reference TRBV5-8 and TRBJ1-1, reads EAGVTQSPTHLIKTRGQQATLRCSPISGHTSVYWYQQALGLGLQFLLWYDEGEERNRGNFPPRFSGRQFPNYSSELNVNALELEDSALYLCASSLGLRKVTEAFFGQGTRLTVV.

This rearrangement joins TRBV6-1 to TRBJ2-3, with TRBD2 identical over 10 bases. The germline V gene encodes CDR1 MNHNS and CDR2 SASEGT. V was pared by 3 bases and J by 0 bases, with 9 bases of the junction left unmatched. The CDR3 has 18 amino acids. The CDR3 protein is CASSEGLAPAKSTDTQYF. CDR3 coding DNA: TGTGCCAGCAGTGAGGGACTAGCGCCCGCGAAAAGCACAGATACGCAGTATTTT.

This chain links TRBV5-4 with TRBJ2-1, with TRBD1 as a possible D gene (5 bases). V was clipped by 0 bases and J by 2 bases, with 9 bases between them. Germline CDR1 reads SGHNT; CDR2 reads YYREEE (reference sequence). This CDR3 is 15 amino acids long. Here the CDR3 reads CASSLGGETYNEQFF. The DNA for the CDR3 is TGTGCCAGCAGCTTGGGGGGCGAGACCTACAATGAGCAGTTCTTC.

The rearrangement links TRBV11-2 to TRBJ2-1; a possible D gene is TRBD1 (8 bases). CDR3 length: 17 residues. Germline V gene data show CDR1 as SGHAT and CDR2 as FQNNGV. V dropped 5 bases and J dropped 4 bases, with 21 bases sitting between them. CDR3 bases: TGTGCCAGCAGCACAGGGGGGGTCCTAGCGAATTACAATGAGCAGTTCTTC. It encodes CASSTGGVLANYNEQFF.

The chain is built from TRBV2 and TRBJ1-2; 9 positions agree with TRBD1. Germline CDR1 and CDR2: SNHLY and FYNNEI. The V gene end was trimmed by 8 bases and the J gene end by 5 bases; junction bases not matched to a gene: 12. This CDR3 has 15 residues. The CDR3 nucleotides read TGTGCCAGCGGCGAGGGACAGGGATTACTTTATGGCTACACCTTC. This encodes CASGEGQGLLYGYTF.

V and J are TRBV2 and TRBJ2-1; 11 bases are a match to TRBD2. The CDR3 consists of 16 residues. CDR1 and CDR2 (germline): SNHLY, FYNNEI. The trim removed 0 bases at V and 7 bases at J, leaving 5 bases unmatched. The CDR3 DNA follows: TGTGCCAGCAGTGAAGCGCGACTAGCGGGAATGAATGAGCAGTTCTTC. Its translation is CASSEARLAGMNEQFF.

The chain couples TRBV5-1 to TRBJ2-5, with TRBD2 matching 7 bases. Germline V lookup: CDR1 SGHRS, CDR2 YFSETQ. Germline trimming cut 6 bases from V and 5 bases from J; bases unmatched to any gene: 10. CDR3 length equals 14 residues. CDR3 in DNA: TGCGCCAGCACCCAGAGCGGGGCGACGGAGACCCAGTACTTC. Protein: CASTQSGATETQYF.